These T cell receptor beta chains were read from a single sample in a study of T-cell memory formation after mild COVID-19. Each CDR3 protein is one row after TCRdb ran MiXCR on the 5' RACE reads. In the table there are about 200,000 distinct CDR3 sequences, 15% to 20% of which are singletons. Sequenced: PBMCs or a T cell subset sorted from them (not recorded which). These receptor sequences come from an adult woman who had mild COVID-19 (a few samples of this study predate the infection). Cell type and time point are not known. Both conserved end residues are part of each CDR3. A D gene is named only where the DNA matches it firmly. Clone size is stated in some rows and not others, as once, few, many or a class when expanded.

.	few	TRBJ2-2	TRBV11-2	CASSPRDNTVTGELFF	TGTGCCAGCAGCCCCCGGGACAACACGGTCACCGGGGAGCTGTTTTTT
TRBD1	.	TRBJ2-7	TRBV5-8	CASSSPGRWDRSGEQYF	TGTGCCAGCAGCTCGCCAGGCCGCTGGGACAGGTCGGGAGAGCAGTACTTC
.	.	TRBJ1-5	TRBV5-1	CASSLEGVGQPQHF	TGCGCCAGCAGCTTGGAAGGAGTTGGCCAGCCCCAGCATTTT
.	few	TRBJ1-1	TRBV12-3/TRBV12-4	CASSINGGTEAFF	TGTGCCAGCAGTATCAACGGAGGCACTGAAGCTTTCTTT
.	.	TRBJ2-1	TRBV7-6	CASSPRHSSVALYNEQFF	TGTGCCAGCAGTCCACGCCACAGTTCGGTGGCCTTGTACAATGAGCAGTTCTTC
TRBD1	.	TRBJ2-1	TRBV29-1	CSGGDRGPYEQFF	TGCAGCGGGGGGGACAGGGGGCCCTATGAGCAGTTCTTC
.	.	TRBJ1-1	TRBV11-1	CASSPANTEAFF	TGTGCCAGCAGCCCCGCGAACACTGAAGCTTTCTTT
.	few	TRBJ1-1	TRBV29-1	CSVEELQGTEAFF	TGCAGCGTTGAAGAATTACAGGGCACTGAAGCTTTCTTT
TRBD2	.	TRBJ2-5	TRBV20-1	CSARSVAGLQETQYF	TGCAGTGCTAGATCAGTAGCGGGGCTCCAAGAGACCCAGTACTTC
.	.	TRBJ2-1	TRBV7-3	CASSLTITNEQFF	TGTGCCAGCAGCTTAACGATTACCAATGAGCAGTTCTTC
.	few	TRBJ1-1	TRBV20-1	CSASSRANTEAFF	TGCAGTGCTAGTTCCAGGGCCAACACTGAAGCTTTCTTT